The clone carrying this T cell receptor beta chain showed up many times. Its antigen is not known. The data derive from a study of identical twins. Findings and caveats of the study: Cord blood's abundant beta clonotypes had fewer insertions, unlike memory repertoires. Within monozygotic twins, out-of-frame TCR alpha sharing was underestimated by the models. Beta out-of-frame sequences showed weaker excess twin sharing.

With template switching, a universal primer site was added, and the cDNA carried unique molecular identifiers. In TCRdb, the 5' RACE reads were re-called with MiXCR into one record per CDR3 protein. The profile shows approximately 550,000 distinct CDR3 sequences, around 20% of them singletons. The germline CDR1 and CDR2 sequences are SGHTA and FQGNSA. The CDR3 sequence is 13 residues long. Trimming cost V 5 bases and J 7 bases, with 12 bases left between them. This sample also belongs to another study, concerning yellow fever vaccine responses in identical twins.

The sample taken for sequencing was CD4+ T cells sorted from blood. This receptor was identified in a woman aged 18 to 35 in good health. The chain has TRBV7-2 and TRBJ1-5, with D possibly matching TRBD1 (5 bases). This chain's CDR3 is CASSEFWGQPQHF. CDR3 nucleotide sequence: TGTGCCAGCAGCGAATTTTGGGGGCAGCCCCAGCATTTT.